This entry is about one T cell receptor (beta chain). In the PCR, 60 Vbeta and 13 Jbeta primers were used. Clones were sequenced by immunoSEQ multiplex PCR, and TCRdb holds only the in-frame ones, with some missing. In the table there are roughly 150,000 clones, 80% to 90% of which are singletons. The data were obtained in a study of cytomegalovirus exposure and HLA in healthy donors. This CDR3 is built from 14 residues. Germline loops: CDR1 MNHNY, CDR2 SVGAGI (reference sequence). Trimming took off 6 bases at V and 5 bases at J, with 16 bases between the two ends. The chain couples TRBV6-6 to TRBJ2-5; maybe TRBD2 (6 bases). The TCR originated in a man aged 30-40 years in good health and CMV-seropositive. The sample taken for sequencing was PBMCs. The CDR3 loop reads CASSLRGGRETQYF. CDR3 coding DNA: TGTGCCAGCAGCCTACGGGGAGGTCGCGAGACCCAGTACTTC.